This T cell receptor beta chain was recovered during a study of T cells after yellow fever vaccination. Study context: Researchers used SMART-Seq v4 Ultra Low Input to prepare fractions that had low cell numbers.

Using its own MiXCR run on the 5' RACE reads, TCRdb lists one record per CDR3 protein. The sample has 250,000 to 400,000 distinct CDR3 sequences, over 3.5% seen once. Whole-study results and caveats: Contaminating bulk clonotypes could be abundant in FACS-sorted repertoires.

This clonotype was found a few times. The antigen remains unidentified. The sample consisted of PBMCs, taken 5 days after the yellow fever booster vaccination. The sequence derives from a man in his late teens or twenties who received the YFV17D yellow fever vaccine.

CDR3 in amino acids: CASSQTGTGEYSNQPQHF. In nucleotides, the CDR3 is TGCGCCAGCAGCCAGACCGGGACAGGGGAATATAGCAATCAGCCCCAGCATTTT. This chain uses TRBV4-1 with TRBJ1-5; 10 bases are shared with TRBD1. CDR3 length equals 18 residues. From germline, CDR1 is MGHRA and CDR2 YSYEKL. J lost 0 bases, V lost 3 bases, and 8 bases had no gene match.